The 28 T cell receptor beta chains below were found in one sample sequenced in a study of graft-versus-host responses after intestinal transplantation. Data came from immunoSEQ multiplex PCR; TCRdb stores just in-frame clones and leaves some out. In the table there are over 75,000 clones, 86% of which are singletons. The specimen was PBMCs, collected 255 days after intestinal transplant. The receptor set was obtained from a human patient who received an intestinal transplant, so some T cells may come from the graft donor.

V is TRBV19 and J is TRBJ2-2; D is unclear. V lost 8 bases and J lost 6, with 22 bases in between. This CDR3 comprises 16 residues. Germline lookup yields CDR1 LNHDA and CDR2 SQIVND (reference sequence). CDR3 DNA sequence: TGTGCCAGTTATCCCGAACCGAACGCAGCATCCGGGGAGCTGTTTTTT. It is translated as CASYPEPNAASGELFF.

The chain has TRBV23-1 and TRBJ1-5, with TRBD1 matching 7 bases. TRBV23-1 is reported as an ORF; its role is uncertain. The CDR3 sequence is 14 residues long. The V and J ends lost 4 bases and 3 bases, in that order; junction bases with no gene match: 3. CDR3 loop: CASSLGTVNQPQHF. The CDR3, as DNA: TGCGCCAGCAGTCTCGGGACAGTCAATCAGCCCCAGCATTTT.

The rearrangement uses TRBV6-6 and TRBJ2-3; D may match TRBD1 or TRBD2 (5 bases each). Germline lookup yields CDR1 MNHNY and CDR2 SVGAGI (reference sequence). This CDR3 has 14 residues. Trimming stripped 4 bases from V and 4 bases from J, with 12 bases between. CDR3 loop: CASSWGSGADTQYF. For the CDR3, the DNA is TGTGCCAGCAGTTGGGGGAGCGGAGCAGATACGCAGTATTTT.

The chain is built from TRBV6-6 and TRBJ2-7, with a tentative D call TRBD1 (6 bases). This CDR3 spans 14 amino acids. Germline V gene sequence: CDR1 MNHNY, CDR2 SVGAGI (reference sequence). Trimming shortened V by 4 bases and J by 3 bases, and 13 bases separated the two germline ends. The chain's CDR3 is CASSLTGTGYEQYF. For the CDR3, the DNA is TGTGCCAGCAGTTTAACAGGGACGGGCTACGAGCAGTACTTC.

V usage is TRBV7-9 and J usage is TRBJ2-7; D is perhaps TRBD1 or TRBD2 (5 bases each). Trimming shortened V by 5 bases and J by 1 base, and 24 bases separated the two germline ends. Looked up from germline, CDR1 is SEHNR and CDR2 is FQNEAQ (reference sequence). This CDR3 is built from 18 residues. The CDR3 is CASSPPGGRGRESYEQYF. Here the CDR3 DNA reads TGTGCCAGCAGCCCGCCCGGAGGACGGGGCAGGGAGTCCTACGAGCAGTACTTC.

V usage is TRBV6-5 and J usage is TRBJ1-3, with D unresolved. CDR3 length: 14 residues. V dropped 6 bases and J dropped 0 bases, with 9 bases sitting between them. The germline V gene encodes CDR1 MNHEY and CDR2 SVGAGI. The chain's CDR3 is CASSDHSSGNTIYF. CDR3 in DNA: TGTGCCAGCAGCGACCACAGCTCTGGAAACACCATATATTTT.

The gene calls are TRBV4-1 and TRBJ2-2; tentative D call: TRBD1 (5 bases). Germline CDR1 and CDR2: MGHRA and YSYEKL. V lost 7 bases and J lost 4, with 7 bases in between. This CDR3 is built from 12 residues. The CDR3 DNA reads TGCGCCAGCACAGGGTCCACCGGGGAGCTGTTTTTT. Protein product: CASTGSTGELFF.

The sample holds a few counts of this clone. The rearrangement links TRBV18 to TRBJ1-1; D remains ambiguous. Trimming left V 0 bases short and J 0 bases short, with 11 bases between. The CDR3 extends over 16 amino acids. Germline CDR1 is KGHSH and CDR2 is LQKENI. DNA of the CDR3: TGTGCCAGCTCACCACCGGAGCGCCAGGTGAACACTGAAGCTTTCTTT. Translated, it gives CASSPPERQVNTEAFF.

The J gene is TRBJ1-2, the V gene TRBV6-1; D may be TRBD1 (5 bases). Trimming removed 5 bases from V and 6 bases from J, with 13 bases in between. The germline V gene has CDR1 MNHNS and CDR2 SASEGT. This CDR3 has 13 residues. For the CDR3, the DNA is TGTGCCAGCAGTCCAAGGGACGGACATGGCTACACCTTC. Amino acids: CASSPRDGHGYTF.

This clone was counted a few times. The rearrangement uses TRBV28 and TRBJ1-3; the match to TRBD1 covers 7 bases. Unmatched junction bases numbered 7, after V lost 5 bases and J lost 3 bases. This CDR3 is built from 15 residues. CDR1 is MDHEN and CDR2 is SYDVKM in the germline V gene. The CDR3 nucleotides are TGTGCCAGCAGTAGACAGGGAGTTAGTGGAAACACCATATATTTT. Translation gives CASSRQGVSGNTIYF.

The J gene is TRBJ2-3, the V gene TRBV5-1, with 13 bases identical to TRBD2. Germline CDR1 SGHRS, CDR2 YFSETQ. After removal of 0 bases from V and 7 bases from J, the junction contained 8 bases not matched to a gene. The CDR3 has 17 residues. In nucleotides, the CDR3 is TGCGCCAGCAGCTTGGAGCTCGGGACTAGCGGGACCAATACGCAGTATTTT. This encodes CASSLELGTSGTNTQYF. Full variable domain (missing parts from reference TRBV5-1 and TRBJ2-3): KAGVTQTPRYLIKTRGQQVTLSCSPISGHRSVSWYQQTPGQGLQFLFEYFSETQRNKGNFPGRFSGRQFSNSRSEMNVSTLELGDSALYLCASSLELGTSGTNTQYFGPGTRLTVL.

The chain combines TRBV28 with TRBJ1-3; D may be TRBD1 (5 bases). CDR1 and CDR2 from the germline V gene are MDHEN and SYDVKM. This CDR3 is built from 16 residues. Trimming cost V 4 bases and J 0 bases, with 13 bases left between them. The CDR3 sequence is CASSSTGLYSGNTIYF. CDR3 DNA: TGTGCCAGCAGTTCCACAGGCCTATACTCTGGAAACACCATATATTTT.

The rearrangement uses TRBV5-1 and TRBJ2-5, with 9 bases identical to TRBD2. This CDR3 comprises 16 residues. V was pared by 2 bases and J by 5 bases, with 10 bases of the junction left unmatched. Germline assignment: CDR1 SGHRS and CDR2 YFSETQ. The CDR3 sequence is CASSFSSGAGGETQYF. DNA of the CDR3: TGCGCCAGCAGCTTTTCTAGCGGGGCAGGAGGGGAGACCCAGTACTTC.

The rearrangement joins TRBV19 to TRBJ2-7; D call uncertain. The CDR3 runs to 13 residues. V shed 6 bases and J shed 1 base, with 10 bases lying between them. Germline loops: CDR1 LNHDA, CDR2 SQIVND (reference sequence). CDR3 region: CASSFPNSYEQYF. CDR3 DNA sequence: TGTGCCAGTAGCTTCCCGAATTCCTACGAGCAGTACTTC. Drawing the rest from reference TRBV19 and TRBJ2-7, the complete variable domain is DGGITQSPKYLFRKEGQNVTLSCEQNLNHDAMYWYRQDPGQGLRLIYYSQIVNDFQKGDIAEGYSVSREKKESFPLTVTSAQKNPTAFYLCASSFPNSYEQYFGPGTRLTVT.

J is TRBJ1-5 and V is TRBV19; D possibly corresponds to TRBD1 (6 bases). Deletions cut 8 bases from V and 7 bases from J, with 6 bases between. CDR3 length: 10 amino acids. The germline gives CDR1 LNHDA, CDR2 SQIVND (reference sequence). The CDR3 reads CASGGQPQHF. CDR3 nucleotide sequence: TGTGCCAGTGGGGGCCAGCCCCAGCATTTT.

The rearrangement joins TRBV6-1 to TRBJ1-2, with TRBD1 matching 8 bases. J gave up 6 bases and V 5 bases, and 11 bases lay outside the gene matches. The CDR3 totals 15 residues. CDR1 is MNHNS, CDR2 SASEGT, per germline. CDR3 amino acids: CASSLSPTGVDGYTF. In DNA form, the CDR3 reads TGTGCCAGCAGTTTATCACCGACAGGGGTGGATGGCTACACCTTC.

The chain links TRBV28 to TRBJ2-1, with 9 bases fitting TRBD2. Trimming removed 7 bases from V and 15 bases from J; junction bases left unmatched: 19. This CDR3 is built from 15 residues. Germline loops: CDR1 MDHEN, CDR2 SYDVKM. For the CDR3, the DNA is TGTGCCAGCACGCCCTGGGGGACTAGCTTTGATAGTACGTTCTTC. Translated, it gives CASTPWGTSFDSTFF.

This clone was recorded once. This rearrangement joins TRBV27 to TRBJ2-5; D tentatively fits TRBD1 or TRBD2 (6 bases each). The CDR3 consists of 14 residues. V lost 2 bases and J 5 bases, leaving 12 bases between the germline ends. Germline assignment: CDR1 MNHEY and CDR2 SMNVEV (reference sequence). CDR3 in DNA: TGTGCCAGCAGTTTACTCGGGGGCGGGGAGACCCAGTACTTC. Translated: CASSLLGGGETQYF.

This chain links TRBV27 with TRBJ2-3, with 7 bases aligning to TRBD1. CDR1 and CDR2 from the germline V gene are MNHEY and SMNVEV (reference sequence). V lost 3 bases, J lost 6 bases, and 6 bases stayed unmatched. The CDR3 length is 14 residues. The CDR3 region has the DNA TGTGCCAGCAGTTTCGGGACAGAGGGTGATACGCAGTATTTT. This translates into CASSFGTEGDTQYF.

This sequence joins TRBV28 and TRBJ1-5; 12 positions match TRBD1. J gave up 9 bases and V 8 bases, and 11 bases lay outside the gene matches. CDR1 and CDR2 from the germline V gene are MDHEN and SYDVKM. The CDR3 totals 15 residues. CDR3 region: CASLVGTGGPGPQHF. CDR3 nucleotides: TGTGCCAGCCTAGTAGGGACAGGGGGCCCTGGGCCCCAGCATTTT.

The V and J genes are TRBV4-1 and TRBJ1-2; D unresolved. The CDR3 runs to 15 residues. Trimming removed 0 bases from V and 2 bases from J, with 10 bases in between. Germline V gives CDR1 MGHRA, CDR2 YSYEKL. This CDR3 reads CASSQDLGVNYGYTF. CDR3 DNA: TGCGCCAGCAGCCAAGATCTTGGGGTAAACTATGGCTACACCTTC.

The CDR3 spells CASSYSMGGGYNEQFF. CDR3 nucleotides: TGTGCCAGCAGTTACTCGATGGGGGGAGGTTACAATGAGCAGTTCTTC. This chain links TRBV6-5 with TRBJ2-1, with D tentatively TRBD2 (6 bases). Per germline, CDR1 MNHEY and CDR2 SVGAGI. V was trimmed by 0 bases and J by 4 bases, leaving 13 bases between them. CDR3 size: 16 residues.

The V and J genes are TRBV5-6 and TRBJ1-2; no reliable D call. CDR1 is SGHDT, CDR2 YYEEEE, per germline. The CDR3 runs 17 residues. Between the trimmed V and J ends, which lost 4 bases and 7 bases, there was a span of 26 bases. In nucleotides, the CDR3 is TGTGCCAGCAGCCTGCTAGGTCCGGGCCTCATTCTGGGTGGCTACACCTTC. Translation gives CASSLLGPGLILGGYTF.

The chain employs TRBV27 and TRBJ1-5, with D maybe TRBD1 (5 bases). The V and J ends lost 6 bases and 3 bases respectively, with 12 bases between them. Germline V gene data show CDR1 as MNHEY and CDR2 as SMNVEV (reference sequence). This CDR3 is 14 amino acids long. The CDR3 region has the DNA TGTGCCAGCAGCCTAGGGGCCCTCAATCAGCCCCAGCATTTT. Encoded protein: CASSLGALNQPQHF.

The chain has TRBV6-1 and TRBJ2-2; D ambiguous. This CDR3 region has 14 residues. V was trimmed by 3 bases and J by 4 bases, leaving 9 bases between them. Germline CDR1 and CDR2: MNHNS and SASEGT. The CDR3 loop reads CASSDVLATGELFF. In DNA form, the CDR3 reads TGTGCCAGCAGTGACGTATTGGCCACCGGGGAGCTGTTTTTT.

Of note for this clone: An end of the junction does not agree with germline; a read error may underlie this. The V gene is TRBV6-1, the J gene TRBJ2-7; 8 bases are shared with TRBD1. The CDR3 has 18 amino acids. Germline V lookup: CDR1 MNHNS, CDR2 SASEGT. In nucleotides, the CDR3 is TGTGCCAGCAGCGAAGCGACTATGACAGGGGCCGATCGCTTAGGGCAGTACTTC. Translated: CASSEATMTGADRLGQYF.

The chain joins TRBV6-1 to TRBJ1-2, with D possibly matching TRBD1 (5 bases). V shed 1 base and J shed 7 bases, with 16 bases lying between them. The germline gives CDR1 MNHNS, CDR2 SASEGT. The CDR3 consists of 15 residues. CDR3 residues: CASSEEVQVTGGYTF. The CDR3 bases are TGTGCCAGCAGTGAAGAGGTGCAGGTTACAGGTGGCTACACCTTC.

This chain's CDR3 is CASKDTVEAFF. As DNA, the CDR3 is TGTGCCAGCAAGGACACCGTTGAAGCTTTCTTT. This chain connects TRBV2 to TRBJ1-1; weak D call: TRBD1 (5 bases). Trimming took 7 bases from V and 7 from J, leaving 10 bases between them. Germline V lookup: CDR1 SNHLY, CDR2 FYNNEI. This CDR3 contains 11 residues.